These 14 T cell receptor beta chains share one sample of origin, sequenced in a study of cytomegalovirus exposure and HLA in healthy donors. The PCR had 60 Vbeta and 13 Jbeta primers. Profiling relied on immunoSEQ multiplex PCR, and the TCRdb table lists in-frame clones only, not all of them. Among about 190,000 clones, roughly four fifths were seen once, and the ten largest hold roughly 3.1%. Sequencing was performed on PBMCs. Source of these receptors: a man between 35 and 55 years old in good health and CMV-seropositive.

The chain is built from TRBV6-6 and TRBJ1-1, with D maybe TRBD1 (6 bases). Germline CDR1 MNHNY, CDR2 SVGAGI (reference sequence). This CDR3 region has 13 residues. V was clipped by 7 bases and J by 7 bases, with 16 bases between them. The CDR3 region has the DNA TGTGCCAGCACTCTCGGGGGAGGGGGTGAAGCTTTCTTT. Translated, it gives CASTLGGGGEAFF.

The chain links TRBV6-5 to TRBJ2-7; 7 positions match TRBD1. This CDR3 contains 14 residues. The ends lost 5 bases at V and 2 bases at J; junction bases unmatched: 6. Germline V lookup: CDR1 MNHEY, CDR2 SVGAGI. Here the CDR3 reads CASSLLTGTYEQYF. For the CDR3, the DNA is TGTGCCAGCAGTCTTCTGACAGGGACCTACGAGCAGTACTTC.

This clone has a single count. This chain uses TRBV7-9 with TRBJ2-5; D may be TRBD2 (6 bases). The CDR3 loop spans 16 amino acids. The germline V gene has CDR1 SEHNR and CDR2 FQNEAQ (reference sequence). V was shortened by 1 base and J by 2 bases, with 14 bases between the two germline ends. CDR3 sequence reads: CASSLGQGRGQETQYF. For the CDR3, the DNA is TGTGCCAGCAGCTTAGGCCAGGGTCGGGGGCAAGAGACCCAGTACTTC.

This chain connects TRBV6-1 to TRBJ2-7, with D possibly matching TRBD1 (6 bases). The CDR3 spans 13 residues. Germline CDR1 MNHNS, CDR2 SASEGT. The V end lost 7 bases, the J end lost 8 bases, and 18 bases lay between the germline ends. DNA of the CDR3: TGTGCCAGCAATCCCCAGGGGCCTGTGAAGCAGTACTTC. It yields the protein CASNPQGPVKQYF.

The gene calls are TRBV5-1 and TRBJ2-7; TRBD2 aligns across 10 bases. Per the germline V gene, CDR1 is SGHRS and CDR2 is YFSETQ. V dropped 0 bases and J dropped 5; count of bases not matched to a gene: 14. This CDR3 spans 18 amino acids. The CDR3, as DNA: TGCGCCAGCAGCTTGGCGGCGGTTCTCAGCGGGGGGGACCACGAGCAGTACTTC. Amino acid sequence: CASSLAAVLSGGDHEQYF.

The chain is built from TRBV7-9 and TRBJ2-5, with a tentative D call TRBD1 (6 bases). The CDR3 extends over 12 amino acids. V shed 5 bases and J shed 4 bases, with 8 bases lying between them. Germline-derived CDR1 and CDR2 are SEHNR and FQNEAQ (reference sequence). The CDR3, as DNA: TGTGCCAGCAGCACCAGGGGAGAGACCCAGTACTTC. Its translation is CASSTRGETQYF.

The gene calls are TRBV28 and TRBJ1-1; 7 bases agree with TRBD1. Trimming took 6 bases from V and 2 from J; bases not matched to a gene: 3. Germline V gene lookup returns CDR1 MDHEN and CDR2 SYDVKM. The CDR3 contains 13 residues. CDR3 sequence: CASRGQRNTEAFF. The CDR3 bases are TGTGCCAGCAGGGGACAGAGAAACACTGAAGCTTTCTTT.

This clone occurred once. This rearrangement joins TRBV4-1 to TRBJ1-1; 11 nucleotides align to TRBD1. Germline assignment: CDR1 MGHRA and CDR2 YSYEKL. V lost 4 bases, J lost 1 base, and 8 bases stayed unmatched. This CDR3 has 17 residues. Written as DNA, the CDR3 is TGCGCCAGCAGCCGACTGGGACAGGGGGTGAAGAACACTGAAGCTTTCTTT. Protein product: CASSRLGQGVKNTEAFF.

The chain is built from TRBV19 and TRBJ1-5; 12 nucleotides align to TRBD1. Germline V CDR1 and CDR2: LNHDA, SQIVND (reference sequence). This CDR3 is 17 amino acids long. V dropped 8 bases and J dropped 6; count of bases not matched to a gene: 14. The CDR3 spells CASSGGTGGLLGQPQHF. The DNA of the CDR3 is TGTGCCAGTTCCGGGGGGACAGGGGGCTTGCTCGGTCAGCCCCAGCATTTT.

Concerning this clone itself: Other DNA sequences in this sample translate to the same CDR3. This chain joins TRBV9 and TRBJ1-1, with D unclear. Trimming shortened V by 0 bases and J by 0 bases, and 3 bases separated the two germline ends. The CDR3 totals 13 residues. Germline assignment: CDR1 SGDLS and CDR2 YYNGEE. The CDR3 DNA is TGTGCCAGCAGCGTAGCAGTGAACACTGAAGCTTTCTTT. Amino acids: CASSVAVNTEAFF.

The gene calls are TRBV5-4 and TRBJ1-3; no reliable D call. Germline loops: CDR1 SGHNT, CDR2 YYREEE (reference sequence). This CDR3 spans 13 amino acids. V shed 4 bases and J shed 4 bases, with 9 bases lying between them. The CDR3 spells CASSPGEGNTIYF. The CDR3 DNA follows: TGTGCCAGCAGCCCGGGTGAGGGAAACACCATATATTTT.

The chain uses TRBV28 and TRBJ2-7; 11 positions agree with TRBD1. Germline loops: CDR1 MDHEN, CDR2 SYDVKM. CDR3 length: 15 residues. Trimming took 2 bases from V and 2 from J; bases not matched to a gene: 2. CDR3 in DNA: TGTGCCAGCAGTTTACGGACAGGGGGCACCTACGAGCAGTACTTC. Translating it yields CASSLRTGGTYEQYF.

The chain employs TRBV25-1 and TRBJ1-4; D remains unclear. V was shortened by 4 bases and J by 3 bases, with 6 bases between the two germline ends. The CDR3 loop spans 13 amino acids. Germline-derived CDR1 and CDR2 are MGHDK and SYGVNS. CDR3 nucleotides: TGTGCCAGCAGTGGGGAGCCTAATGAAAAACTGTTTTTT. It encodes CASSGEPNEKLFF.

J is TRBJ2-7 and V is TRBV27; 11 nucleotides agree with TRBD2. The CDR3 extends over 15 amino acids. V gave up 6 bases and J gave up 1 base; unmatched junction bases: 5. Germline V lookup: CDR1 MNHEY, CDR2 SMNVEV (reference sequence). The CDR3 is CASRSASGRSYEQYF. In DNA form, the CDR3 reads TGTGCCAGCAGGTCAGCTAGCGGGAGGTCCTACGAGCAGTACTTC.